These 23 T cell receptor beta chains share one sample of origin, sequenced in a study of cytomegalovirus exposure and HLA in healthy donors. Use of 60 Vbeta and 13 Jbeta primers characterized the PCR. Profiling relied on immunoSEQ multiplex PCR, and the TCRdb table lists in-frame clones only, not all of them. Of roughly 200,000 clones listed, roughly 9.5% are singletons. Sequencing used PBMCs. The source of these receptors is a woman in her thirties in good health and CMV-seropositive.

The V gene is TRBV4-1, the J gene TRBJ2-3; possible D gene TRBD2, 7 bases. The germline V and J ends were trimmed by 3 bases and 1 base, with 20 bases remaining between them. The CDR3 spans 18 residues. Germline V gives CDR1 MGHRA, CDR2 YSYEKL. The CDR3: CASSHPTKGGGRTDTQYF. In nucleotides, the CDR3 is TGCGCCAGCAGCCACCCTACCAAGGGCGGGGGCCGCACAGATACGCAGTATTTT.

The chain has TRBV28 and TRBJ2-7; 11 bases agree with TRBD1. This CDR3 is 15 amino acids long. The V segment lost 3 bases and the J segment 7 bases; nucleotides outside the gene matches: 8. Looked up from germline, CDR1 is MDHEN and CDR2 is SYDVKM. CDR3 protein: CASSFPGQGAGEQYF. The CDR3 coding sequence is TGTGCCAGCAGTTTCCCCGGACAGGGGGCGGGAGAGCAGTACTTC.

In this sample, this clone turned up a few times. This chain connects TRBV5-6 to TRBJ1-2, with D unresolved. The V gene's germline CDR1 is SGHDT and CDR2 YYEEEE. The CDR3 covers 14 residues. With 1 base removed from V and 3 bases from J, the gap between germline ends came to 10 bases. CDR3 region: CASSLFSGDYGYTF. In nucleotides, the CDR3 is TGTGCCAGCAGCTTGTTTAGCGGGGACTATGGCTACACCTTC.

The V and J genes are TRBV11-2 and TRBJ2-5; no firm D call. CDR3 length: 11 residues. V dropped 5 bases and J dropped 5 bases, with 6 bases sitting between them. CDR1 is SGHAT, CDR2 FQNNGV, per germline. The DNA for the CDR3 is TGTGCCAGCAGCGAACGGGAGACCCAGTACTTC. As protein: CASSERETQYF.

This chain uses TRBV5-4 with TRBJ1-1, with D possibly matching TRBD1 (6 bases). V lost 4 bases to trimming and J lost 0 bases, with 16 bases between them. The CDR3 spans 16 residues. CDR1 and CDR2 (germline): SGHNT, YYREEE (reference sequence). The chain's CDR3 is CASSTLRGSMNTEAFF. CDR3 DNA: TGTGCCAGCAGCACCCTCAGGGGTTCCATGAACACTGAAGCTTTCTTT.

This clone has only a few counts. The chain links TRBV7-3 to TRBJ1-1; D is possibly TRBD1 (6 bases). V was clipped by 5 bases and J by 4 bases, with 11 bases between them. CDR3 length: 13 residues. Germline loops: CDR1 SGHTA, CDR2 FQGTGA. This CDR3 is CASSPTGFTEAFF. The CDR3 DNA sequence: TGTGCCAGCAGCCCTACAGGGTTCACTGAAGCTTTCTTT.

The chain carries TRBV18 and TRBJ1-1, with 8 bases matching TRBD1. The CDR3 is 16 residues long. Per the germline V gene, CDR1 is KGHSH and CDR2 is LQKENI. Trimming at V came to 0 bases and at J to 4 bases, leaving 7 bases not matched to a gene. The CDR3 DNA reads TGTGCCAGCTCACCACCGTGGGACAGGATGGGCACTGAAGCTTTCTTT. Translating gives CASSPPWDRMGTEAFF.

The chain has TRBV4-2 and TRBJ1-2; 9 nucleotides line up with TRBD1. There are 15 residues in the CDR3. In germline, CDR1 is LGHNA, CDR2 YNFKEQ. With 0 bases clipped from V and 8 bases from J, the junction kept 7 bases outside the gene matches. CDR3 amino acids: CASSQDGDRGRGYTF. CDR3 DNA: TGTGCCAGCAGCCAAGATGGTGACAGGGGGAGAGGCTACACCTTC.

A few counts support this clone. This chain uses TRBV19 with TRBJ2-7; 12 nucleotides match TRBD1. The trim removed 2 bases at V and 6 bases at J, leaving 8 bases unmatched. Germline assignment: CDR1 LNHDA and CDR2 SQIVND (reference sequence). CDR3 length: 16 residues. The CDR3 protein is CASSISPGQGAIEQYF. CDR3 sequence (DNA): TGTGCCAGTAGTATATCCCCGGGACAGGGGGCGATCGAGCAGTACTTC.

This clone was counted only a few times. CDR3 coding DNA: TGTGCCAGCAGCTTGGTATACGGAGATACGCAGTATTTT. Its protein product is CASSLVYGDTQYF. This chain joins TRBV5-6 and TRBJ2-3; the D is unclear. The V end lost 0 bases, the J end lost 5 bases, and 7 bases lay between the germline ends. The CDR3 runs 13 residues. Germline CDR1 SGHDT, CDR2 YYEEEE.

The chain recombines TRBV15 with TRBJ2-2; 7 nucleotides match TRBD2. Germline V gene lookup returns CDR1 LNHNV and CDR2 YYDKDF (reference sequence). The junction had 9 bases not matched to a gene; V was cut back by 2 bases and J by 6 bases. The CDR3 has 16 amino acids. CDR3 region: CATSRFAGVGAGELFF. CDR3 bases: TGTGCCACCAGCAGATTCGCGGGAGTTGGAGCCGGGGAGCTGTTTTTT.

The V gene is TRBV7-2, the J gene TRBJ2-7, with 8 bases aligning to TRBD2. V gave up 5 bases and J gave up 2 bases; unmatched junction bases: 8. Germline V gives CDR1 SGHTA, CDR2 FQGNSA. CDR3 length equals 15 residues. CDR3 in DNA: TGTGCCAGCAGCGTGGGACTAGTTAGCGCCTACGAGCAGTACTTC. As protein: CASSVGLVSAYEQYF.

This clone came up a few times. The chain carries TRBV6-5 and TRBJ2-7, with 15 bases aligning to TRBD2. The CDR3 consists of 16 residues. Germline-derived CDR1 and CDR2 are MNHEY and SVGAGI. V trimming: 4 bases; J trimming: 5 bases; junction bases outside the gene matches: 6. In DNA form, the CDR3 reads TGTGCCAGCAGTTCTCCCGGGACTAGCGGGAGGAACGAGCAGTACTTC. Translation: CASSSPGTSGRNEQYF.

This clone has more than one count but fewer than ten. The V call is TRBV11-2, the J call TRBJ1-2, with unresolved D. Deletions cut 0 bases from V and 2 bases from J, with 7 bases between. The CDR3 contains 14 residues. The germline gives CDR1 SGHAT, CDR2 FQNNGV. The chain's CDR3 is CASSLDAGNYGYTF. In DNA, the CDR3 is TGTGCCAGCAGCTTAGATGCGGGAAACTATGGCTACACCTTC.

The V call is TRBV19, the J call TRBJ2-2; TRBD1 agrees at 10 bases. V lost 6 bases and J lost 4; bases outside the gene matches: 5. CDR3 length: 15 amino acids. The germline V gene encodes CDR1 LNHDA and CDR2 SQIVND (reference sequence). CDR3 in DNA: TGTGCCAGTAGCCATAGGACAGGGGGCACCGGGGAGCTGTTTTTT. It yields the protein CASSHRTGGTGELFF.

The genes are TRBV5-1 and TRBJ2-7, with 9 bases fitting TRBD1. V lost 3 bases to trimming and J lost 0 bases; unmatched junction nucleotides: 4. The CDR3 runs 15 residues. The V gene's germline CDR1 is SGHRS and CDR2 YFSETQ. The CDR3 reads CASSSGTGSSYEQYF. Here the CDR3 DNA reads TGCGCCAGCAGCTCCGGGACAGGGAGCTCCTACGAGCAGTACTTC. Filled out from reference TRBV5-1 and TRBJ2-7, the complete variable domain reads KAGVTQTPRYLIKTRGQQVTLSCSPISGHRSVSWYQQTPGQGLQFLFEYFSETQRNKGNFPGRFSGRQFSNSRSEMNVSTLELGDSALYLCASSSGTGSSYEQYFGPGTRLTVT.

This clone was detected a few times. The chain is built from TRBV18 and TRBJ2-7, with TRBD2 matching 15 bases. The germline CDR1 and CDR2 sequences are KGHSH and LQKENI. V dropped 7 bases and J dropped 7; count of bases not matched to a gene: 2. The CDR3 is 13 amino acids. The DNA for the CDR3 is TGTGCCAGCTTGGGACTAGCGGGAGGAGAGCAGTACTTC. Its protein is CASLGLAGGEQYF.

The rearrangement links TRBV7-9 to TRBJ2-5; D gene ambiguous. The CDR3 is 15 amino acids. CDR1 and CDR2 from the germline V gene are SEHNR and FQNEAQ (reference sequence). The V end was cut by 2 bases, the J end by 5 bases, with 15 bases between. The CDR3 DNA reads TGTGCCAGCAGCTTATCAGGTTCAGGATATGAGACCCAGTACTTC. It encodes CASSLSGSGYETQYF.

This clone showed up just a few times. The V call is TRBV9, the J call TRBJ2-3, with D unresolved. V was cut by 0 bases and J by 0 bases, with 8 bases left in between. CDR1 is SGDLS and CDR2 is YYNGEE in the germline V gene. CDR3 length: 15 residues. CDR3 in DNA: TGTGCCAGCAGCGTAGCCTTAGCTAGCACAGATACGCAGTATTTT. Translating gives CASSVALASTDTQYF.

This clone occurred a few times. The chain recombines TRBV29-1 with TRBJ2-1, with 10 nucleotides matching TRBD2. J lost 5 bases, V lost 6 bases, and 4 bases had no gene match. The CDR3 runs to 13 residues. Germline assignment: CDR1 SQVTM and CDR2 ANQGSEA. CDR3 in amino acids: CSVGLAGDNEQFF. The CDR3 DNA reads as TGCAGCGTCGGCCTAGCGGGAGACAATGAGCAGTTCTTC.

The V and J genes are TRBV19 and TRBJ2-7; TRBD2 aligns across 10 bases. Germline CDR1 is LNHDA and CDR2 is SQIVND (reference sequence). V trimming: 3 bases; J trimming: 3 bases; junction bases outside the gene matches: 5. The CDR3 is made up of 15 amino acids. This CDR3 is CASSMGLANYYEQYF. The CDR3 region has the DNA TGTGCCAGTAGTATGGGACTAGCGAACTACTACGAGCAGTACTTC.

J is TRBJ1-2 and V is TRBV19; D call uncertain. Germline V gene lookup returns CDR1 LNHDA and CDR2 SQIVND (reference sequence). V was shortened by 2 bases and J by 2 bases, with 15 bases between the two germline ends. CDR3 size: 16 residues. The CDR3: CASSIHGNSLNYGYTF. CDR3 coding DNA: TGTGCCAGTAGTATACACGGGAATTCCTTAAACTATGGCTACACCTTC. Full variable domain (rest looked up from reference TRBV19 and TRBJ1-2): DGGITQSPKYLFRKEGQNVTLSCEQNLNHDAMYWYRQDPGQGLRLIYYSQIVNDFQKGDIAEGYSVSREKKESFPLTVTSAQKNPTAFYLCASSIHGNSLNYGYTFGSGTRLTVV.

This clone has only a few counts. This chain uses TRBV19 with TRBJ2-7, with TRBD1 matching over 9 bases. V was clipped by 3 bases and J by 4 bases; unmatched bases: 7. This CDR3 comprises 15 residues. Per the germline V gene, CDR1 is LNHDA and CDR2 is SQIVND (reference sequence). The CDR3 nucleotides read TGTGCCAGTAGTATGGCTACAGGGGGCGGATACGAGCAGTACTTC. It is translated as CASSMATGGGYEQYF.